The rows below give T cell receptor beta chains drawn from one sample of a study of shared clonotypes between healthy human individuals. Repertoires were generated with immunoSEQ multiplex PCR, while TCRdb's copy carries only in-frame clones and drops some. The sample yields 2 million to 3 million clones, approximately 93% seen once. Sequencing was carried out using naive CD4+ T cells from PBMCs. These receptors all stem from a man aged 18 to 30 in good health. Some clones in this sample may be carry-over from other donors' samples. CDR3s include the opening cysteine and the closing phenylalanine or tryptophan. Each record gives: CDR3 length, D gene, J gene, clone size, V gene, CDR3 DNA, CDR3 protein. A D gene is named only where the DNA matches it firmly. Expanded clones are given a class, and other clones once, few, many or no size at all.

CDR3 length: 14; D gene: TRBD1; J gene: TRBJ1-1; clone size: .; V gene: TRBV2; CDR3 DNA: TGTGCCAGCAGCGAAGGGGGCTGGGACACTGAAGCTTTCTTT; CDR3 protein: CASSEGGWDTEAFF
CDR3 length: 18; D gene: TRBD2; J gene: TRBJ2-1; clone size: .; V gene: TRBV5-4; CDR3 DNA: TGTGCCAGCAGCTCCACATCGACTAGCGGGATCTGGTACAATGAGCAGTTCTTC; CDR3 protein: CASSSTSTSGIWYNEQFF
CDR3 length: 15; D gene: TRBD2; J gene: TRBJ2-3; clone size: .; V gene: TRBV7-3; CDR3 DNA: TGTGCCAGCAGCTTCCTAGCGGGAGGGTCAGATACGCAGTATTTT; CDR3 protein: CASSFLAGGSDTQYF
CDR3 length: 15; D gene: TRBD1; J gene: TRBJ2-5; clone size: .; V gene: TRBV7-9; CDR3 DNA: TGTGCCAGCAGCTCTCTGGGACAGGGGCAAGAGACCCAGTACTTC; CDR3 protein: CASSSLGQGQETQYF
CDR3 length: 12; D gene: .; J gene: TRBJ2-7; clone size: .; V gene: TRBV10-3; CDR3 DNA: TGTGCCATCAGCCCCGGATCCTACGAGCAGTACTTC; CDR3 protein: CAISPGSYEQYF
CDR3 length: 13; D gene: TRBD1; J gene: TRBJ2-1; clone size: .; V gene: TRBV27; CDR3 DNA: TGTGCCAGCAGTCCGGGACAGTACAATGAGCAGTTCTTC; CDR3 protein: CASSPGQYNEQFF
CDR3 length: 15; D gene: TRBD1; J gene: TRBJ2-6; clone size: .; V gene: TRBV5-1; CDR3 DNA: TGCGCCAGCTTATTAGGGGGCACTGGGGCCAACGTCCTGACTTTC; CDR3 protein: CASLLGGTGANVLTF
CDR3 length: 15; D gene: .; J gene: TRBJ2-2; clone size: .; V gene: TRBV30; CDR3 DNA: TGTGCCTGGATCCCTAGGGCCCCTATGACCGGGGAGCTGTTTTTT; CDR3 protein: CAWIPRAPMTGELFF
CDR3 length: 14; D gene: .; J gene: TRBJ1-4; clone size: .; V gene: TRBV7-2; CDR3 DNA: TGTGCCAGCAGCTTAGGGTGGGGAGCTGAAAAACTGTTTTTT; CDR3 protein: CASSLGWGAEKLFF
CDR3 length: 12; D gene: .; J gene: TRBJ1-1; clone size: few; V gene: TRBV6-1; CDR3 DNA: TGTGCCACCACGCTGGTGAACACTGAAGCTTTCTTT; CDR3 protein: CATTLVNTEAFF
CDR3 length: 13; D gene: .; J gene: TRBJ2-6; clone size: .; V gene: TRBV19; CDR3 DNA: TGTGCCAGTAGTCCCCGGGGGGCCAACGTCCTGACTTTC; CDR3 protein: CASSPRGANVLTF
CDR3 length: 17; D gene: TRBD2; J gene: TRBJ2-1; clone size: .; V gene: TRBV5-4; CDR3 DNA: TGTGCCAGCACCTGGGGACTAGCGGGAGGGCAAGCCAATGAGCAGTTCTTC; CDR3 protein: CASTWGLAGGQANEQFF
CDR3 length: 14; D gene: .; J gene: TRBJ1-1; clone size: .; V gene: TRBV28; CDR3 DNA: TGTGCCAGCAGTTCTCGACCGGGATCCTCGGACGCTTTCTTT; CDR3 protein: CASSSRPGSSDAFF
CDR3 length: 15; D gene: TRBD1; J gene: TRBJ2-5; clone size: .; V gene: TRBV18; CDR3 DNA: TGTGCCAGCTCACCCCTCCGGGACAGCCAAGAGACCCAGTACTTC; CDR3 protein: CASSPLRDSQETQYF
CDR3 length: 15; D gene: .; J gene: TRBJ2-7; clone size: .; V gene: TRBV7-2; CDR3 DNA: TGTGCCAGCAGCTTAGTCCCGGGAGTGCTTTACGAGCAGTACTTC; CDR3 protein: CASSLVPGVLYEQYF
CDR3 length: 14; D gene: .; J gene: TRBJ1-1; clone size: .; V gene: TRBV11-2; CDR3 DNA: TGTGCCAGCAGCTTAGCCGGGGGCGAGACTGAAGCTTTCTTT; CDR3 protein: CASSLAGGETEAFF
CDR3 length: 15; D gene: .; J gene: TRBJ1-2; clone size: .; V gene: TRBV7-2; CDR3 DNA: TGTGCCAGCAGCCCCTATGTAACATCCAACTATGGCTACACCTTC; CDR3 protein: CASSPYVTSNYGYTF
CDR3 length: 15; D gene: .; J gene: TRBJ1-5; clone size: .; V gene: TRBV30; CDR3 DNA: TGTGCCTGGAGTGTAGGGACGGGGGGCAATCAGCCCCAGCATTTT; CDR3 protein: CAWSVGTGGNQPQHF
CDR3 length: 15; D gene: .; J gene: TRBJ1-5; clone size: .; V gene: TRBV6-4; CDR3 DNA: TGTGCCAGCATCCCCGGGGCAGGTGGGGATCAGCCCCAGCATTTT; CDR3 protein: CASIPGAGGDQPQHF
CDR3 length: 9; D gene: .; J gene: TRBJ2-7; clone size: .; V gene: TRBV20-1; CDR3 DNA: TGCAGTGCTGACTACGAGCAGTACTTC; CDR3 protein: CSADYEQYF
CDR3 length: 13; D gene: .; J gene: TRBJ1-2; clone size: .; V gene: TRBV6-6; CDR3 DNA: TGTGCCAGCAGTTACACGGAGGGGGATGGCTACACCTTC; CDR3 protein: CASSYTEGDGYTF
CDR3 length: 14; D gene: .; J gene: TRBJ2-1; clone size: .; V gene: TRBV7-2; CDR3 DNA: TGTGCCAGCAGCTTAGCGGGAGTGAGGAATGAGCAGTTCTTC; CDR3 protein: CASSLAGVRNEQFF
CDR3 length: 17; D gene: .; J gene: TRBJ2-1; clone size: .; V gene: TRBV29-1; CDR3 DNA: TGCAGCGGGAAGGGGGGGGCGCTCCGTTCACTTTACAATGAGCAGTTCTTC; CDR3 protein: CSGKGGALRSLYNEQFF
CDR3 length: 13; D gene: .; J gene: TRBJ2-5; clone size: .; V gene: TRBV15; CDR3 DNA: TGTGCCACCAGCAGAGCGGAGGAAGAGACCCAGTACTTC; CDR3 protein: CATSRAEEETQYF
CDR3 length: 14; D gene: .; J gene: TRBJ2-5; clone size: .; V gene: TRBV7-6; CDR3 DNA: TGTGCCAGCAGCCTGGGAGGGGGCCAAGAGACCCAGTACTTC; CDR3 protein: CASSLGGGQETQYF
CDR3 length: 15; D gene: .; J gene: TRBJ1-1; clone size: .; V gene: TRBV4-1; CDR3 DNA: TGCGCCAGCAGCCAGCCCAGGAACATGAACACTGAAGCTTTCTTT; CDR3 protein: CASSQPRNMNTEAFF
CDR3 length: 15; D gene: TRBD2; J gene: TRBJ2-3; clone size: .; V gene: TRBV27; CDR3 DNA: TGTGCCAGCAGCCAACAACTAGCGGGGGGGGATACGCAGTATTTT; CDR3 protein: CASSQQLAGGDTQYF
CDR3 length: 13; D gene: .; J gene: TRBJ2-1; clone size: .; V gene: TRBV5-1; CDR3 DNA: TGCGCCAGCAGCCCCCCCGTCTACAATGAGCAGTTCTTC; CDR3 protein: CASSPPVYNEQFF
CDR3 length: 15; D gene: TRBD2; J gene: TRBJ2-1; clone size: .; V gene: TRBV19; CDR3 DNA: TGTGCCAGTAGTATAAGTAGCGGGAGTTGGAATGAGCAGTTCTTC; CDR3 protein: CASSISSGSWNEQFF
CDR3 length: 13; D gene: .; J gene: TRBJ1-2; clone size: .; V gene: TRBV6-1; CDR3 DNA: TGTGCCAGCAGGCTAGGGGCTAACTATGGCTACACCTTC; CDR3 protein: CASRLGANYGYTF
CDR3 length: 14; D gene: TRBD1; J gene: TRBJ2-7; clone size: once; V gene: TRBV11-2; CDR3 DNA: TGTGCCAGCAGCTTAACAGGGGGCTTCTACGAGCAGTACTTC; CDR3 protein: CASSLTGGFYEQYF
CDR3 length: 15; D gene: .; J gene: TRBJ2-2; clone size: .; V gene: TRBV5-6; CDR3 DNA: TGTGCCAGCAGCTTGGGGTTGGCGGACACCGGGGAGCTGTTTTTT; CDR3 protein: CASSLGLADTGELFF
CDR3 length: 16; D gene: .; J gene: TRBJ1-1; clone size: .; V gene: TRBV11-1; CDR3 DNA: TGTGCCAGCAGCTTAGAGAAGTGGCCGACGAACACTGAAGCTTTCTTT; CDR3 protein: CASSLEKWPTNTEAFF
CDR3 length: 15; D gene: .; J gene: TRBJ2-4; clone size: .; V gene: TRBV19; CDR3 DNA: TGTGCCAGTAGTATTGGTCAGGGCAGATGGAACATTCAGTACTTC; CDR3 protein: CASSIGQGRWNIQYF
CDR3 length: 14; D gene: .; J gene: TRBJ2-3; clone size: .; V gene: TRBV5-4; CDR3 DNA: TGTGCCAGCAGGTCCGGGAAGACGACAGATACGCAGTATTTT; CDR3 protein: CASRSGKTTDTQYF
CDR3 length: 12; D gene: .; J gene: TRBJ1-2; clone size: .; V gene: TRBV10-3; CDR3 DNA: TGTGCCATCAGTGAGTCCGACTATGGCTACACCTTC; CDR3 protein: CAISESDYGYTF
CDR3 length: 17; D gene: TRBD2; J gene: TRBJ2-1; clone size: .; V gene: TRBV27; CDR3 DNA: TGTGCCAGCAGTTTAAGCCCGGGACTAGCGGGAGTCAATGAGCAGTTCTTC; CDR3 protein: CASSLSPGLAGVNEQFF
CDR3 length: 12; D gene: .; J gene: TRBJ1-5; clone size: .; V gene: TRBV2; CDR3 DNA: TGTGCCAGCTATACAGTGGGTCAGCCCCAGCATTTT; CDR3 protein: CASYTVGQPQHF
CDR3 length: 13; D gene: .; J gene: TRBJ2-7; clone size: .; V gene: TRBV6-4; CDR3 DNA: TGTGCCAGCAGTGACTCTCACTCCTACGAGCAGTACTTC; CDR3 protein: CASSDSHSYEQYF
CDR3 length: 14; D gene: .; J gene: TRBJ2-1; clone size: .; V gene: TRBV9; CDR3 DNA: TGTGCCAGCAGCGTGGGGAGAGGGTACAATGAGCAGTTCTTC; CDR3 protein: CASSVGRGYNEQFF
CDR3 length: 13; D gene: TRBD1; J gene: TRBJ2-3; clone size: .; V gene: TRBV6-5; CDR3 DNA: TGTGCCAGCAGTTTCCAGACAGGGGATACGCAGTATTTT; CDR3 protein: CASSFQTGDTQYF
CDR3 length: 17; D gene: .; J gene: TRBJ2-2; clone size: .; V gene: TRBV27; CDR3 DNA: TGTGCCAGCAGTCCCCTGGGGGGGGACATAGGGACCGGGGAGCTGTTTTTT; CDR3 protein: CASSPLGGDIGTGELFF
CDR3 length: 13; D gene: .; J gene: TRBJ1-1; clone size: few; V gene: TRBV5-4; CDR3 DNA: TGTGCCAGCAAAACTAATATGAACACTGAAGCTTTCTTT; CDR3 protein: CASKTNMNTEAFF
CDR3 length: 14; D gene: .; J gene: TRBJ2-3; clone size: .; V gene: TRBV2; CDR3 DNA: TGTGCCAGCAGTGAAGCTGGCGGCACAGATACGCAGTATTTT; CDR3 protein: CASSEAGGTDTQYF
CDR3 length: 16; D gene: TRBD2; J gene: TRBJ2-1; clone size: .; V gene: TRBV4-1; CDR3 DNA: TGCGCCAGCAGACCTATGGGACTAGCTAAAAGCGATGAGCAGTTCTTC; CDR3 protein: CASRPMGLAKSDEQFF
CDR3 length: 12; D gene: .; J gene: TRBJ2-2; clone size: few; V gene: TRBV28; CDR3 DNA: TGTGCCAGCAGTTTTAACACCGGGGAGCTGTTTTTT; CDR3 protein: CASSFNTGELFF
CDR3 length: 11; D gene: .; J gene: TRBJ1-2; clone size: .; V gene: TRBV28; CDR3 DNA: TGTGCCAGCAGTTTCGGCATCAACTACACCTTC; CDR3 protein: CASSFGINYTF
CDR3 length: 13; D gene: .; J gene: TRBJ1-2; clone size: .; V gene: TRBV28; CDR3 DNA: TGTGCCAGCAGTTTATTAGCAGGGGATGGCTACACCTTC; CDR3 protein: CASSLLAGDGYTF
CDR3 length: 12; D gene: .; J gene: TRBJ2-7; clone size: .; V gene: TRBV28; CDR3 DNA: TGTGCCAGCAGTAGAAGTTTCTACGAGCAGTACTTC; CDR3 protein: CASSRSFYEQYF
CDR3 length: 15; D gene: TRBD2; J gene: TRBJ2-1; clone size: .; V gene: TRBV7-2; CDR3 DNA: TGTGCCAGCAGCTTAAGGGCGGGAGGGCCAAATGAGCAGTTCTTC; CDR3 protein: CASSLRAGGPNEQFF
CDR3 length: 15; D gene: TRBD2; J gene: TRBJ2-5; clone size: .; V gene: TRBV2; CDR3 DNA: TGTGCCAGCAGTGAACGACTAGCGGGAGCAGAGACCCAGTACTTC; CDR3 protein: CASSERLAGAETQYF